This T cell receptor (beta chain) was sequenced in a study of blood T cell repertoires in COVID-19. Study information: Samples taken during acute and convalescent COVID-19 were collected in the United States, Italy and Spain.

This clone showed up just once. Other DNA sequences of this sample code for an identical CDR3. Authors' processing steps: Amplified reference gene primers provided the basis for estimating nucleated cell counts. The assay was immunoSEQ multiplex PCR, and TCRdb's table has in-frame clones only and misses some. Clone size and the V and J calls come from that table; the DNA yielded D and trimming. The table records 70,000 to 75,000 clones, approximately 80% of them present only once. This CDR3 has 15 residues. Germline V gene sequence: CDR1 SGHRS, CDR2 YFSETQ. The V segment lost 7 bases and the J segment 7 bases; nucleotides outside the gene matches: 9.

Sequences were obtained from peripheral blood. This chain uses TRBV5-1 with TRBJ1-6; 9 bases are a match to TRBD1. This sequence was found in a woman aged 80 or older with active or convalescent COVID-19. CDR3 bases: TGCGCCAGCTCCCCCAGGACAGGGGAGAATTCACCCCTCCACTTT. Translating gives CASSPRTGENSPLHF.